This is a list of T cell receptor beta chains from one sample in a study of T cell repertoires in cytomegalovirus infection. These receptors are not linked to any known antigen. TCRdb fed the reads into MiXCR, producing one record per CDR3 protein. The data contain some 900,000 distinct CDR3 sequences, 32% of them singletons. The sample in question was cultured CD8+ T cells from PBMCs, obtained from culture after CMV antigen stimulation. These receptors originate from a human donor in good health (CMV status not recorded). Some clones in this sample may be carry-over from other donors' samples. The CDR3 runs from the conserved cysteine through the conserved F or W. A D gene is named only where the DNA matches it firmly. Size tells how often a clone was seen (once, few, many) or the class of an expanded clone, and some rows leave it out.

DNA	CDR3	size	V	J	D
TGTGCCAGCACTAAAGGCCTGTGGTACCGGGACAGCATTTATGGCTACACCTTC	CASTKGLWYRDSIYGYTF	-	TRBV6-1	TRBJ1-2	TRBD1
TGTGCCAGCAGTTTCCTAGGGGGCAGGGGCACAGATACGCAGTATTTT	CASSFLGGRGTDTQYF	few	TRBV28	TRBJ2-3	TRBD1
TGTGCCAGCAGGCCCACTAGCGGGGGCTTCGCGGATGAGCAGTTCTTC	CASRPTSGGFADEQFF	-	TRBV7-8	TRBJ2-1	TRBD2
TGTGCCAGTAGTACGGACCTCGATGCGGTCTATGGCTACACCTTC	CASSTDLDAVYGYTF	-	TRBV19	TRBJ1-2	-
TGTGCCAGCAGCGCGGGACTAGCAAGCTCCAATGAGCAGTTCTTC	CASSAGLASSNEQFF	-	TRBV9	TRBJ2-1	TRBD2
TGTGCCAGCAGCCAGGTGGGGACACCTATGAACACTGAAGCTTTCTTT	CASSQVGTPMNTEAFF	few	TRBV3-1	TRBJ1-1	-
TGTGCCAGCAGTGATGGGGAGAACACTGAAGCTTTCTTT	CASSDGENTEAFF	many	TRBV25-1	TRBJ1-1	-
TGTGCTAGTGGTTTGGCGACAGGGCATAATGAAAAACTGTTTTTT	CASGLATGHNEKLFF	few	TRBV12-5	TRBJ1-4	TRBD1
TGTGCCAGCAGTGAAAAGCCTCAGCGGGCGGGAGAGACCCAGTACTTC	CASSEKPQRAGETQYF	many	TRBV6-1	TRBJ2-5	-
TGTGCCAGCAGCTTAGGGGCAGCGGAATGTTTCTTT	CASSLGAAECFF	-	TRBV7-4	TRBJ1-1	-
TGTGCCAGCAGCTTGAACAGGATGTACGAGCAGTACTTC	CASSLNRMYEQYF	few	TRBV5-8	TRBJ2-7	-
TGTGCCAGCAGCCCCCATGGGACAGGGGCATATGGCTACACCTTC	CASSPHGTGAYGYTF	-	TRBV7-6	TRBJ1-2	TRBD1
TGCGCCAGCAGCCTAGAGGGACAGCACACCGGGGAGCTGTTTTTT	CASSLEGQHTGELFF	-	TRBV4-1	TRBJ2-2	TRBD1
TGCGCCAGCAGCTTCGAGGGGGGCGGTCAGCCCCAGCATTTT	CASSFEGGGQPQHF	-	TRBV5-1	TRBJ1-5	-
TGTGCCAGCAGCTTAGCGATGGGACAGGGGTTTACGAGCTCCTACAATGAGCAGTTCTTC	CASSLAMGQGFTSSYNEQFF	-	TRBV7-9	TRBJ2-1	TRBD1
TGTGCCAGCAGCTCCAACCCTGGACAGTATGGCTACACCTTC	CASSSNPGQYGYTF	few	TRBV12-3/TRBV12-4	TRBJ1-2	-